These 4 T cell receptor beta chains came from one sample sequenced in a study of T cell responses to AZD1222 COVID-19 vaccine (dated by TCRdb to about 2021). What this sample's time point label stands for: baseline before first vaccination. The library was generated by the immunoSEQ multiplex PCR assay. Held by TCRdb, this immuneACCESS table contains in-frame sequences only and omits some clones. Under half of the omission traces to an unresolved V gene where checked; the cause of the rest is unknown. Within this sample are about 140,000 clones, with roughly 92% of them counted one time only. The ten largest account for around 1.7% of the sample. The sequencing here drew on peripheral blood, taken on day 0 of AZD1222 vaccination. These receptors were obtained from an adult in good health.

The V gene is TRBV10-3, the J gene TRBJ2-7; TRBD1 might be the D (7 bases). Germline V gene lookup returns CDR1 ENHRY and CDR2 SYGVKD. Trimming stripped 3 bases from V and 4 bases from J, with 16 bases between. This CDR3 spans 15 amino acids. CDR3 nucleotides: TGTGCCATCAGTGAATCCAGACAGGGAGGATACGAGCAGTACTTC. Translated: CAISESRQGGYEQYF.

This chain connects TRBV24-1 to TRBJ2-2; D gene unclear. The CDR3 loop spans 12 amino acids. Trimming removed 7 bases from V and 7 bases from J, with 9 bases in between. CDR1 is KGHDR and CDR2 is SFDVKD in the germline V gene. CDR3 bases: TGTGCCACCAGCCCGGGCCTCGGGGAGCTGTTTTTT. Its protein is CATSPGLGELFF.

The chain joins TRBV5-1 to TRBJ2-7; 9 bases fit TRBD2. The CDR3 extends over 16 amino acids. V gave up 0 bases and J gave up 4 bases; unmatched junction bases: 8. The V gene's germline CDR1 is SGHRS and CDR2 YFSETQ. This CDR3 reads CASSLGSGRYGYEQYF. In nucleotides, the CDR3 is TGCGCCAGCAGCTTGGGAAGCGGGAGGTATGGGTACGAGCAGTACTTC.

This rearrangement joins TRBV10-1 to TRBJ2-1; 10 positions match TRBD1. J lost 2 bases, V lost 5 bases, and 3 bases had no gene match. From germline, CDR1 is WNHNN and CDR2 SYGVQD (reference sequence). The CDR3 runs to 15 residues. CDR3 nucleotide sequence: TGCGCCAGCAGTCCGGGACAGGGGACCTACAATGAGCAGTTCTTC. Protein: CASSPGQGTYNEQFF.